The rows below give T cell receptor beta chains drawn from one sample of a study of blood T cells in healthy people across ages. One entry per CDR3 protein, called by TCRdb with MiXCR from the 5' RACE reads. The sample shows about 680,000 distinct CDR3 sequences, 49% of them seen only once. Sequenced material: blood. The receptor source for this set is a woman aged 55-70 years in good health. The CDR3 runs from the conserved cysteine through the conserved F or W. Each record gives: J gene, clone size, D gene, V gene, CDR3 protein, CDR3 DNA. A D gene is named only where the DNA matches it firmly. For some rows the clone size is stated as once, few or many, or as a class when expanded; others skip it.

>TRBJ2-3|few|TRBD2|TRBV5-1
CASNSGSVGTDTQYF
TGCGCCAGCAACAGCGGGAGTGTCGGCACAGATACGCAGTATTTT
>TRBJ1-1|.|.|TRBV5-1
CASSPQFGAGTEAFF
TGCGCCAGCAGCCCACAGTTCGGGGCAGGCACTGAAGCTTTCTTT
>TRBJ2-7|.|TRBD1|TRBV18
CASSPSGQGSEQYF
TGTGCCAGCTCACCATCGGGACAGGGGAGCGAGCAGTACTTC
>TRBJ2-2|.|TRBD2|TRBV7-2
CASSPRGRAGTGELFF
TGTGCCAGCAGCCCTCGAGGGAGGGCCGGCACCGGGGAGCTGTTTTTT
>TRBJ2-4|.|.|TRBV20-1
CSARDPELPAKNIQYF
TGCAGTGCTAGAGATCCTGAGTTACCAGCCAAAAACATTCAGTACTTC
>TRBJ1-6|.|.|TRBV10-3
CAISKRQDNSPLHF
TGTGCCATCAGTAAACGACAGGATAATTCACCCCTCCACTTT
>TRBJ2-1|.|.|TRBV7-2
CASSSVGGSTYNEQFF
TGTGCCAGCTCCTCGGTGGGAGGCTCCACCTACAATGAGCAGTTCTTC
>TRBJ2-7|.|.|TRBV29-1
CSVKGGGVAGEQYF
TGCAGCGTTAAGGGTGGCGGGGTCGCAGGTGAGCAGTACTTC
>TRBJ2-7|.|TRBD1|TRBV12-3/TRBV12-4
CASSRGQGLTYEQYF
TGTGCCAGCAGTAGAGGACAGGGTCTCACCTACGAGCAGTACTTC
>TRBJ2-1|.|.|TRBV7-3
CVSSLFGNEQFF
TGTGTCAGCAGCCTTTTCGGCAATGAGCAGTTCTTC
>TRBJ1-1|many|.|TRBV12-3/TRBV12-4
CASSSLGDTEAFF
TGTGCCAGCAGTTCTCTAGGGGACACTGAAGCTTTCTTT
>TRBJ2-3|many|TRBD2|TRBV6-1
CASSQTPGLAGGSTDTQYF
TGTGCCAGCAGTCAGACTCCGGGACTAGCGGGAGGGAGCACAGATACGCAGTATTTT
>TRBJ2-3|.|.|TRBV29-1
CSVDGSDTDTQYF
TGCAGCGTTGACGGTAGCGACACAGATACGCAGTATTTT
>TRBJ1-2|.|.|TRBV5-5
CASSTAGTPRGYTF
TGTGCCAGCAGCACCGCCGGGACACCGCGGGGCTACACCTTC
>TRBJ2-1|.|.|TRBV12-3/TRBV12-4
CASRSRSGEQFF
TGTGCCAGCAGGTCAAGGTCGGGTGAGCAGTTCTTC
>TRBJ2-6|.|TRBD2|TRBV7-9
CASSSSSGRGVLTF
TGTGCCAGCAGCTCTTCTAGCGGGAGGGGCGTCCTGACTTTC